Presented here are 31 T cell receptor beta chains from one specimen sequenced in a study of OX40 agonist ivuxolimab in advanced cancers. Sequencing was performed with immunoSEQ multiplex PCR; in TCRdb, only in-frame clones are kept and a portion is missing. The sample lists roughly 100,000 clones, roughly 88% seen once, with around 1.6% in the top ten. The sequencing used CD4+ or CD8+ T cells sorted from blood, collected in a trial of the OX40 agonist ivuxolimab. The source is an adult with an advanced solid tumor such as melanoma, head and neck, liver or kidney cancer.

The V and J genes are TRBV27 and TRBJ2-3; tentatively, D is TRBD1 (6 bases). The CDR3 sequence is 13 residues long. Germline V gene data show CDR1 as MNHEY and CDR2 as SMNVEV (reference sequence). V shed 3 bases and J shed 4 bases, with 8 bases lying between them. CDR3 region: CASSFRGADTQYF. CDR3 in DNA: TGTGCCAGCAGTTTCAGGGGTGCAGATACGCAGTATTTT.

This clone appeared a single time. The J gene is TRBJ1-6, the V gene TRBV19; no firm D call. The CDR3 is 14 residues long. V was trimmed by 5 bases and J by 10 bases, leaving 15 bases between them. Germline V CDR1 and CDR2: LNHDA, SQIVND (reference sequence). For the CDR3, the DNA is TGTGCCAGTAGTCCCCGGCCCCGTGTATCACCCCTCCACTTT. Translation gives CASSPRPRVSPLHF.

The rearrangement links TRBV5-4 to TRBJ1-1; 8 nucleotides align to TRBD1. CDR1 and CDR2 (germline): SGHNT, YYREEE (reference sequence). V lost 1 base and J lost 6; bases outside the gene matches: 5. The CDR3 covers 14 residues. The CDR3 reads CASSLPGGRAEAFF. The CDR3 bases are TGTGCCAGCAGCTTGCCAGGGGGCCGGGCTGAAGCTTTCTTT.

This rearrangement joins TRBV5-1 to TRBJ1-2; TRBD1 aligns across 12 bases. The V and J ends lost 1 base and 0 bases, in that order; junction bases with no gene match: 4. The CDR3 is 17 amino acids. Germline CDR1 SGHRS, CDR2 YFSETQ. The CDR3: CASSLTGQGAPNYGYTF. CDR3 in DNA: TGCGCCAGCAGCTTGACGGGACAGGGGGCGCCTAACTATGGCTACACCTTC.

This chain connects TRBV25-1 to TRBJ2-1; D may be TRBD2 (6 bases). V was trimmed by 7 bases and J by 4 bases, leaving 14 bases between them. Germline values: CDR1 MGHDK, CDR2 SYGVNS. The CDR3 runs to 14 residues. The CDR3 protein is CASTQAGLYNEQFF. The CDR3 bases are TGTGCCAGCACCCAAGCGGGTCTTTACAATGAGCAGTTCTTC.

The chain couples TRBV4-1 to TRBJ1-3; possible D gene TRBD1, 5 bases. From germline, CDR1 is MGHRA and CDR2 YSYEKL. V lost 3 bases to trimming and J lost 5 bases, with 17 bases between them. CDR3 length equals 16 residues. CDR3 protein: CASSHPFREGRNTIYF. The CDR3 nucleotides are TGCGCCAGCAGCCATCCCTTTCGGGAGGGGAGAAACACCATATATTTT.

The gene calls are TRBV5-1 and TRBJ2-7; 8 bases map to TRBD2. The CDR3 contains 15 residues. V shed 1 base, J shed 2 bases, and the junction held 5 bases outside the gene matches. Germline CDR1 is SGHRS and CDR2 is YFSETQ. The CDR3 region is CASSLHLAGTYEQYF. For the CDR3, the DNA is TGCGCCAGCAGCTTGCATCTAGCGGGCACCTACGAGCAGTACTTC.

This rearrangement joins TRBV4-2 to TRBJ1-1; no clear D gene. Trimming removed 0 bases at V and 1 base at J, with 6 bases between. The germline V gene has CDR1 LGHNA and CDR2 YNFKEQ. CDR3 size: 14 residues. As DNA, the CDR3 is TGTGCCAGCAGCCAAGATGGGAGGAACACTGAAGCTTTCTTT. This codes for CASSQDGRNTEAFF.

This clone has just a few counts. The V gene is TRBV6-1, the J gene TRBJ2-6, with D perhaps assigned TRBD1 or TRBD2 (6 bases each). The CDR3 spans 16 residues. Per the germline V gene, CDR1 is MNHNS and CDR2 is SASEGT. The V gene lost 0 bases and the J gene lost 4 bases, with 10 bases spanning the gap. CDR3 nucleotide sequence: TGTGCCAGCAGTGAAGCGACGGGGGCCGGGGCCAACGTCCTGACTTTC. It specifies CASSEATGAGANVLTF.

V and J are TRBV30 and TRBJ2-7, with 8 bases matching TRBD2. The CDR3 is made up of 13 amino acids. Per germline, CDR1 GTSNPN and CDR2 SVGIG (reference sequence). J gave up 5 bases and V 7 bases, and 10 bases lay outside the gene matches. CDR3 in amino acids: CALHREGGNEQYF. The CDR3 nucleotides are TGTGCCTTACATCGGGAGGGCGGGAACGAGCAGTACTTC. The full variable domain, its missing parts supplied by reference TRBV30 and TRBJ2-7, is SQTIHQWPATLVQPVGSPLSLECTVEGTSNPNLYWYRQAAGRGLQLLFYSVGIGQISSEVPQNLSASRPQDRQFILSSKKLLLSDSGFYLCALHREGGNEQYFGPGTRLTVT.

V and J are TRBV25-1 and TRBJ1-3, with a weak D call TRBD1 (5 bases). The CDR3 consists of 14 residues. Trimming took off 6 bases at V and 0 bases at J, with 9 bases between the two ends. Germline V gene data show CDR1 as MGHDK and CDR2 as SYGVNS. The CDR3 reads CASSLTVSGNTIYF. The CDR3 DNA sequence: TGTGCCAGCAGCCTGACAGTCTCTGGAAACACCATATATTTT. The complete variable domain, with remaining parts taken from reference TRBV25-1 and TRBJ1-3, reads EADIYQTPRYLVIGTGKKITLECSQTMGHDKMYWYQQDPGMELHLIHYSYGVNSTEKGDLSSESTVSRIRTEHFPLTLESARPSHTSQYLCASSLTVSGNTIYFGEGSWLTVV.

This clone is a singleton in its sample. The gene calls are TRBV6-6 and TRBJ2-4; 10 bases agree with TRBD1. The CDR3 is 14 amino acids. Germline CDR1 MNHNY, CDR2 SVGAGI (reference sequence). The ends lost 5 bases at V and 8 bases at J; junction bases unmatched: 6. This CDR3 reads CASSLGQGGDIQYF. The CDR3 region has the DNA TGTGCCAGCAGTCTCGGACAGGGGGGTGACATTCAGTACTTC.

The J gene is TRBJ2-7, the V gene TRBV10-3; the D is unclear. Germline CDR1 ENHRY, CDR2 SYGVKD. This CDR3 has 13 residues. Trimming left V 3 bases short and J 0 bases short, with 6 bases between. The CDR3 reads CAISDPTSYEQYF. DNA of the CDR3: TGTGCCATCAGTGACCCCACCTCCTACGAGCAGTACTTC.

CDR3 bases: TGTGCCAGCAGCTCTCGACTAGCGGGAGGAGGGGGCACAGATACGCAGTATTTT. This gives the protein CASSSRLAGGGGTDTQYF. The chain links TRBV7-2 to TRBJ2-3, with 13 bases identical to TRBD2. This CDR3 is 18 amino acids long. Germline V gene data show CDR1 as SGHTA and CDR2 as FQGNSA. Trimming at V came to 4 bases and at J to 1 base, leaving 8 bases not matched to a gene.

The gene calls are TRBV6-6 and TRBJ2-7; 8 bases fit TRBD1. This CDR3 is 15 amino acids long. V trimming: 6 bases; J trimming: 0 bases; junction bases outside the gene matches: 7. Germline values: CDR1 MNHNY, CDR2 SVGAGI (reference sequence). The CDR3 loop reads CASSPRDRSSYEQYF. DNA for the CDR3: TGTGCCAGCAGCCCGCGGGACAGGAGCTCCTACGAGCAGTACTTC.

The rearrangement uses TRBV5-4 and TRBJ2-3, with 9 bases identical to TRBD2. This CDR3 spans 20 amino acids. The V and J ends lost 3 bases and 2 bases, in that order; junction bases with no gene match: 19. The germline gives CDR1 SGHNT, CDR2 YYREEE (reference sequence). CDR3: CASSSPGGGLAGFSTDTQYF. The CDR3 coding sequence is TGTGCCAGCAGCTCACCAGGGGGGGGGCTAGCGGGATTTTCCACAGATACGCAGTATTTT.

This chain connects TRBV5-6 to TRBJ1-2; 8 nucleotides agree with TRBD1. V lost 4 bases to trimming and J lost 4 bases; unmatched junction nucleotides: 6. Germline CDR1 is SGHDT and CDR2 is YYEEEE. The CDR3 spans 14 residues. CDR3 in amino acids: CASSPTGAGYGYTF. The CDR3, as DNA: TGTGCCAGCAGCCCGACAGGGGCGGGCTATGGCTACACCTTC.

V usage is TRBV18 and J usage is TRBJ1-1; D is undetermined. The CDR3 runs 14 residues. Germline CDR1 reads KGHSH; CDR2 reads LQKENI. The germline V and J ends were trimmed by 0 bases and 6 bases, with 11 bases remaining between them. The CDR3 nucleotides read TGTGCCAGCTCACCACCGGTTGGGGAGGCTGAAGCTTTCTTT. Protein: CASSPPVGEAEAFF.

This clone was observed a single time. J is TRBJ1-4 and V is TRBV7-3; the D is unclear. Germline V CDR1 and CDR2: SGHTA, FQGTGA. The CDR3 runs 13 residues. V was shortened by 0 bases and J by 8 bases, with 7 bases between the two germline ends. The chain's CDR3 is CASSLTLGEKLFF. DNA for the CDR3: TGTGCCAGCAGCTTAACTCTAGGAGAAAAACTGTTTTTT.

The chain combines TRBV9 with TRBJ2-5; unclear D gene. The V gene lost 0 bases and the J gene lost 5 bases, with 11 bases spanning the gap. Germline CDR1 SGDLS, CDR2 YYNGEE. This CDR3 region has 14 residues. CDR3 nucleotides: TGTGCCAGCAGCGTAGGTGTGGTGATGGAGACCCAGTACTTC. Translated, it gives CASSVGVVMETQYF.

The chain is built from TRBV19 and TRBJ2-1, with D maybe TRBD2 (7 bases). V gave up 4 bases and J gave up 6 bases, with 16 bases separating them. The CDR3 is made up of 15 amino acids. Germline V gene lookup returns CDR1 LNHDA and CDR2 SQIVND (reference sequence). CDR3 DNA sequence: TGTGCCAGTAGTACCCTGGGGGGGGCCCTCAATGAGCAGTTCTTC. Translation: CASSTLGGALNEQFF. The full variable domain, in which reference TRBV19 and TRBJ2-1 provide the parts outside the CDR3, is DGGITQSPKYLFRKEGQNVTLSCEQNLNHDAMYWYRQDPGQGLRLIYYSQIVNDFQKGDIAEGYSVSREKKESFPLTVTSAQKNPTAFYLCASSTLGGALNEQFFGPGTRLTVL.

V usage is TRBV18 and J usage is TRBJ1-5; D remains unclear. V was shortened by 4 bases and J by 3 bases, with 10 bases between the two germline ends. The CDR3 totals 14 residues. The germline V gene encodes CDR1 KGHSH and CDR2 LQKENI. CDR3 nucleotide sequence: TGTGCCAGCTCACGGACGGAGAACAATCAGCCCCAGCATTTT. Protein: CASSRTENNQPQHF.

On this clone: Other DNA sequences in this sample translate to the same CDR3. This chain uses TRBV4-1 with TRBJ2-1; D might be TRBD2 (5 bases). The V gene's germline CDR1 is MGHRA and CDR2 YSYEKL. The CDR3 is 15 amino acids. V lost 3 bases and J lost 1, with 10 bases in between. Here the CDR3 reads CASSQRGSSYNEQFF. CDR3 coding DNA: TGCGCCAGCAGCCAGCGTGGGAGTTCCTACAATGAGCAGTTCTTC.

The chain combines TRBV7-9 with TRBJ2-3, with D perhaps assigned TRBD1 or TRBD2 (5 bases each). Between the trimmed V and J ends, which lost 5 bases and 2 bases, there was a span of 11 bases. The germline CDR1 and CDR2 sequences are SEHNR and FQNEAQ (reference sequence). This CDR3 region has 14 residues. The CDR3 loop reads CASSPGTNTDTQYF. CDR3 DNA: TGTGCCAGCAGCCCCGGGACGAACACAGATACGCAGTATTTT.

The chain has TRBV7-2 and TRBJ1-4; D call uncertain. The V and J ends lost 8 bases and 0 bases respectively, with 7 bases between them. The CDR3 is made up of 13 amino acids. Germline-derived CDR1 and CDR2 are SGHTA and FQGNSA. In DNA form, the CDR3 reads TGTGCCAGCGCTCAGTCAACTAATGAAAAACTGTTTTTT. Translating gives CASAQSTNEKLFF.

V usage is TRBV4-2 and J usage is TRBJ2-2; 8 bases are shared with TRBD2. V was clipped by 4 bases and J by 3 bases; unmatched bases: 7. The CDR3 is made up of 16 amino acids. The germline V gene has CDR1 LGHNA and CDR2 YNFKEQ. In DNA form, the CDR3 reads TGTGCCAGCAGCCGAGAGGCAGCGGGAGACACCGGGGAGCTGTTTTTT. It codes for CASSREAAGDTGELFF.

DNA for the CDR3: TGTGCCAGTAGTCCCTGGACTAGCGGCGAGCAGTACTTC. Amino acids: CASSPWTSGEQYF. V gene TRBV19 combines with J gene TRBJ2-7; TRBD2 agrees at 10 bases. Trimming removed 5 bases from V and 6 bases from J; junction bases left unmatched: 4. Germline-derived CDR1 and CDR2 are LNHDA and SQIVND (reference sequence). The CDR3 extends over 13 amino acids. The full variable domain, with the rest looked up from reference TRBV19 and TRBJ2-7, is DGGITQSPKYLFRKEGQNVTLSCEQNLNHDAMYWYRQDPGQGLRLIYYSQIVNDFQKGDIAEGYSVSREKKESFPLTVTSAQKNPTAFYLCASSPWTSGEQYFGPGTRLTVT.

V and J are TRBV6-5 and TRBJ2-3, with TRBD1 matching 7 bases. V was clipped by 4 bases and J by 7 bases; unmatched bases: 5. The germline V gene encodes CDR1 MNHEY and CDR2 SVGAGI. The CDR3 sequence is 13 residues long. The CDR3 sequence is CASSFRQGYTQYF. The CDR3 DNA reads as TGTGCCAGCAGTTTTAGACAGGGATATACGCAGTATTTT.

The chain uses TRBV10-3 and TRBJ2-5, with 8 positions matching TRBD2. V shed 3 bases, J shed 5 bases, and the junction held 11 bases outside the gene matches. Germline V gene sequence: CDR1 ENHRY, CDR2 SYGVKD. The CDR3 has 16 amino acids. CDR3 nucleotide sequence: TGTGCCATCAGTGACCCGGCTATAGCGGGACCGGAGACCCAGTACTTC. This codes for CAISDPAIAGPETQYF.

The chain couples TRBV27 to TRBJ2-7; possible D gene TRBD2, 6 bases. Germline V CDR1 and CDR2: MNHEY, SMNVEV (reference sequence). The germline V and J ends were trimmed by 3 bases and 0 bases, with 12 bases remaining between them. CDR3 size: 15 residues. This chain's CDR3 is CASSFSGVGSYEQYF. The CDR3 coding sequence is TGTGCCAGCAGTTTTTCGGGAGTGGGCTCCTACGAGCAGTACTTC.

The CDR3 coding sequence is TGTGCCAGCAGCTTAGCTAGCGGGGAGGGGAATGAGCAGTTCTTC. Translated: CASSLASGEGNEQFF. V is TRBV7-9 and J is TRBJ2-1, with 8 bases lining up with TRBD2. This CDR3 spans 15 amino acids. CDR1 and CDR2 (germline): SEHNR, FQNEAQ (reference sequence). V shed 0 bases and J 7 bases; nucleotides not matched to a gene: 5.